This T cell receptor beta chain was found in a study of cytomegalovirus exposure and HLA in healthy donors. As to this clone: Its antigen is unknown.

Produced via immunoSEQ multiplex PCR; TCRdb's table is partial and in-frame only. This table has about 150,000 clones, 94% appearing once. Findings and limits, study-wide: Under in vitro conditions, three CMV-associated chains were confirmed as specific for CMV antigens.

The clonotype originates from a man between 18 and 29 years old in good health and CMV-seropositive. The sample taken for sequencing was PBMCs.

CDR3 in amino acids: CASSEEIIPAYNEQFF. CDR3 DNA sequence: TGTGCCAGCAGTGAAGAGATAATACCGGCCTACAATGAGCAGTTCTTC. The chain links TRBV2 to TRBJ2-1; unclear D gene. Germline V lookup: CDR1 SNHLY, CDR2 FYNNEI. Trimming took off 1 base at V and 2 bases at J, with 12 bases between the two ends. The CDR3 runs 16 residues.